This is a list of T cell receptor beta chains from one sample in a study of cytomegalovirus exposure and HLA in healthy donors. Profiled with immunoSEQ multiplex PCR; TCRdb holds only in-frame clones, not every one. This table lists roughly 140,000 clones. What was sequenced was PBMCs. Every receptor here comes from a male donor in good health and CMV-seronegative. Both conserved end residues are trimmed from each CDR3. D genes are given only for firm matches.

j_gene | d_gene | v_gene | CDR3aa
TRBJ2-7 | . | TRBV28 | ASSFFAGDSYEQY
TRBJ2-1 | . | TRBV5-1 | ASSLEGEHYFLSSNEQF
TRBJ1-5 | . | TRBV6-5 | ASSYLIHRENQPQH
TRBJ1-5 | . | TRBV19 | ASSRQSPNQPQH
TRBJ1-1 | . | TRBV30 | AWSVRENTEAF
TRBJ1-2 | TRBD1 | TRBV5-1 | ASAPGGADGYT
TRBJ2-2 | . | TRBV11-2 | ASSPGGAGTVAGELF
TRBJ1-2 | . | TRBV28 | ASSFRGLGYT
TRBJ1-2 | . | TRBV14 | ASSWQGSDYGYT
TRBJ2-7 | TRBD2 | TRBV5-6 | ASSSSGLAIRYEQY
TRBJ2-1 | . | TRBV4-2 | ASSQDSRDYNEQF
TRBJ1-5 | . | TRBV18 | ASSPQDVGASNQPQH
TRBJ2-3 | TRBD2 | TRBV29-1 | SAQRGLSTDTQY
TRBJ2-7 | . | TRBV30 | AWSSGAAEQY
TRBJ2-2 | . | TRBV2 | ASSGQFGSRELF
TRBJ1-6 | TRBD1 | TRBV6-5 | ASRGQGSNSPLH
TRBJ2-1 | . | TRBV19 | ARRGRSWRMRESKQF
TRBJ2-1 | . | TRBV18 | ASSLERGGRGQNEQF
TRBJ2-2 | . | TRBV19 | ASSPRSLAGELF
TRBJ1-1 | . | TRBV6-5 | ASSYVGTTGTEAF
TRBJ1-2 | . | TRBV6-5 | ASSYTGATGGYT
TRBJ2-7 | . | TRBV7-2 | ASSLGGGAGSYEQY
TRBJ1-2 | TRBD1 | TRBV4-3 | ASSLNSDRVNYGYT
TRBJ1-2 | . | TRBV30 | AWSVMRAANYGYT
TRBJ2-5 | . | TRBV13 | ASSVRVSGETQY
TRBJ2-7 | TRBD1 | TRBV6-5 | ASSYSRDRLSYEQY
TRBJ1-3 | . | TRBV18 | ASSAQTTGILVYGNTIY
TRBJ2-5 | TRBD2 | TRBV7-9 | ASSSLGLAPETQY
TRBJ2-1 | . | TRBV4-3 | ASSQDRPRKSSYNEQF
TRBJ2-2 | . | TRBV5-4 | ASSLVWTGVSGELF
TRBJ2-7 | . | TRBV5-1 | ASSLAEVPGHSYEQY
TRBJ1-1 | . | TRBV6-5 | ASSSDSVNTEAF
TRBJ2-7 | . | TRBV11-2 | ASSLITITSGEQY
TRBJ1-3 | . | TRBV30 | AWSAGTADTIY
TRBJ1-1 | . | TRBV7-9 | ASSLTGPGAF
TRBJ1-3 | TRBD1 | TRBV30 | AWSVRGQGPSYGNTIY
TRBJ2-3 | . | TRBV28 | ASNPGGSGDTQY
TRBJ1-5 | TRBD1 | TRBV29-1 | SVGSGTGDQPQH
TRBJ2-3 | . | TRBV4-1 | ASSQGELSLDTQY
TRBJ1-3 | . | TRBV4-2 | ASSQEDISGNTIY
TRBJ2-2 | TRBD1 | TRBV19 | ASSSRGTGGFNTGELF
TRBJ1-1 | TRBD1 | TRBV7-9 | ASSTGGRSTEAF
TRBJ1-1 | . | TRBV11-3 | ASSRGNTEAF
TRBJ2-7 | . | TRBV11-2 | ASSSSGESVEQY
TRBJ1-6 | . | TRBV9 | ASSSREGYNSPLH
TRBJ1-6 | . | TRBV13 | ASSRGISPLH
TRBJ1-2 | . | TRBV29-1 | SAGGEHGGYT
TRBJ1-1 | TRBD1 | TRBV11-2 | ASSLAGTGGGHTEAF
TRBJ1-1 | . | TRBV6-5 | ASSYSRVTVTEAF
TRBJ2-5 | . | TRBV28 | ASSFLGKTQY
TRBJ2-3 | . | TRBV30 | AWAGRATDTQY
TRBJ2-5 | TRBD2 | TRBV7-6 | ASRGTAGEKETQY
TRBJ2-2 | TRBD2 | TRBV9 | ASSLTSGGNGELF
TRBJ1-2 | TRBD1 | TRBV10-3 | AIRSQGEGYGYT
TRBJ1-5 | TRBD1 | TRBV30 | AWTRGGTGGDQPQH
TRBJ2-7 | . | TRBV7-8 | ASSLINEQY